This TCR beta chain was documented in a study of blood T cell repertoires in COVID-19. The CDR3 spans 17 residues. The germline gives CDR1 SGHDT, CDR2 YYEEEE. The ends were cut back, 5 bases at V and 1 base at J, with 21 bases in the middle. Individuals drawn from under 30 US areas were about 18 to 100 years old. Libraries were prepared by immunoSEQ multiplex PCR; TCRdb keeps only in-frame clonotypes and omits some of them. The repertoire holds hundreds of thousands of clones, with 85% to 90% as singletons. V and J are TRBV5-6 and TRBJ1-1; no firm D call. The clonotype comes from a man aged 30-40 years who had recovered from COVID-19. Sequenced material: PBMCs or T cells enriched from blood (not recorded which). The CDR3 loop reads CASSYPGSYRTNTEAFF. The CDR3 nucleotides are TGTGCCAGCAGTTACCCCGGGTCATACCGAACGAACACTGAAGCTTTCTTT.